A single sample is the source of the 14 T cell receptor beta chains below, sequenced in a study of CD8+ T cells in alopecia areata. Described treatment: oral pan-JAK inhibitor, 5-10 mg twice daily. After isolation, RNA underwent reverse transcription to generate cDNA as the sequencing template. The data were produced by immunoSEQ multiplex PCR, yet TCRdb's version contains in-frame clones alone and is incomplete. This sample has 90,000 to 100,000 clones, with about 58% found just once. The source material was CD8+ T cells sorted from blood, sampled at week 4, from a patient treated with tofacitinib. The source of these receptors is a human donor with alopecia areata.

This clone was observed a handful of times. The J gene is TRBJ1-2, the V gene TRBV27; 7 bases line up with TRBD1. CDR3 length: 13 amino acids. J lost 8 bases, V lost 2 bases, and 5 bases had no gene match. The germline gives CDR1 MNHEY, CDR2 SMNVEV (reference sequence). The CDR3 nucleotides read TGTGCCAGCAGTTTACAAGGGGGCAAAGGCTACACCTTC. Translation gives CASSLQGGKGYTF.

This clone was observed a few times. The chain couples TRBV27 to TRBJ2-3, with 8 bases that match TRBD2. CDR3 size: 13 residues. V was pared by 10 bases and J by 6 bases, with 9 bases of the junction left unmatched. Germline V lookup: CDR1 MNHEY, CDR2 SMNVEV (reference sequence). The CDR3 region has the DNA TGTGCCACATGGGGACTAGGATGGGATACGCAGTATTTT. Translating it yields CATWGLGWDTQYF.

This clone was picked up a small number of times. The chain couples TRBV29-1 to TRBJ2-1, with 14 bases fitting TRBD2. This CDR3 is 17 amino acids long. After removal of 3 bases from V and 3 bases from J, the junction contained 7 bases not matched to a gene. From germline, CDR1 is SQVTM and CDR2 ANQGSEA. CDR3 loop: CSVDGTSGRKYYNEQFF. The CDR3, as DNA: TGCAGCGTTGACGGGACTAGCGGGAGAAAATACTACAATGAGCAGTTCTTC.

V is TRBV9 and J is TRBJ2-1; the match to TRBD2 covers 12 bases. The ends lost 2 bases at V and 4 bases at J; junction bases unmatched: 1. Germline V gene sequence: CDR1 SGDLS, CDR2 YYNGEE. This CDR3 spans 15 amino acids. CDR3 protein: CASSVTSGGYNEQFF. The CDR3 coding sequence is TGTGCCAGCAGCGTTACTAGCGGGGGGTACAATGAGCAGTTCTTC.

CDR3 sequence (DNA): TGTGCCAGCAGCCTGGGCCCGGGGATGGACACTGAAGCTTTCTTT. It encodes CASSLGPGMDTEAFF. This chain links TRBV7-6 with TRBJ1-1, with no clear D. V was trimmed by 5 bases and J by 3 bases, leaving 16 bases between them. The CDR3 totals 15 residues. CDR1 is SGHVS and CDR2 is FNYEAQ in the germline V gene.

The genes are TRBV28 and TRBJ1-5; D unresolved. Trimming left V 9 bases short and J 0 bases short, with 9 bases between. Germline assignment: CDR1 MDHEN and CDR2 SYDVKM. This CDR3 contains 13 residues. CDR3 loop: CASRVYSNQPQHF. The CDR3 DNA sequence: TGTGCCAGTCGGGTATATAGCAATCAGCCCCAGCATTTT.

This clone was seen a few times. This chain links TRBV27 with TRBJ2-1, with D perhaps assigned TRBD1 or TRBD2 (5 bases each). This CDR3 has 13 residues. Trimming stripped 5 bases from V and 7 bases from J, with 12 bases between. Germline CDR1 reads MNHEY; CDR2 reads SMNVEV (reference sequence). The CDR3 DNA reads as TGTGCCAGCAGTCGAGGGGTTTGGAATGAGCAGTTCTTC. It yields the protein CASSRGVWNEQFF.

A word on this clone: The junction and the germline gene differ at one end; a read error may be behind it. CDR3 region: CASSYTTGYQETQYF. CDR3 coding DNA: TGTGCCAGCAGTTACACAACCGGGTATCAAGAGACCCAATACTTC. The chain couples TRBV6-5 to TRBJ2-5; D is unclear. CDR1 MNHEY and CDR2 SVGAGI come from the germline V gene. The CDR3 totals 15 residues.

The CDR3 spells CASSLGQGNYGYTF. The CDR3 DNA reads as TGCGCCAGCAGCTTGGGACAGGGGAACTATGGCTACACCTTC. The chain recombines TRBV5-1 with TRBJ1-2; 8 bases align to TRBD1. The CDR3 spans 14 residues. J lost 2 bases, V lost 0 bases, and 0 bases had no gene match. Looked up from germline, CDR1 is SGHRS and CDR2 is YFSETQ.

In nucleotides, the CDR3 is TGTGCCTGGAGTGTAAGTTCTCCTCGCCTCACGGGTGAGCAGTTCTTC. Encoded protein: CAWSVSSPRLTGEQFF. J is TRBJ2-1 and V is TRBV30; D remains unclear. The CDR3 is 16 amino acids. CDR1 is GTSNPN and CDR2 is SVGIG in the germline V gene (reference sequence). Trimming left V 0 bases short and J 9 bases short, with 21 bases between.

V usage is TRBV7-9 and J usage is TRBJ2-5, with 7 bases lining up with TRBD2. V lost 5 bases and J lost 4; bases outside the gene matches: 13. This CDR3 has 16 residues. Germline CDR1 SEHNR, CDR2 FQNEAQ (reference sequence). Here the CDR3 DNA reads TGTGCCAGCAGCGCGACTAGGGCGGGAGTCCGAGAGACCCAGTACTTC. Amino acids: CASSATRAGVRETQYF.

This clone was observed a handful of times. Germline and junction disagree at one end, which may indicate a read error. This chain uses TRBV6-6 with TRBJ2-2; the match to TRBD1 covers 7 bases. The CDR3 has 12 residues. Germline CDR1 and CDR2: MNHNY and SVGAGI (reference sequence). The CDR3 sequence: CVTQGFTGELFF. The DNA of the CDR3 is TGCGTAACACAGGGGTTCACCGGGGAGCTGTTTTTT.

J is TRBJ1-1 and V is TRBV4-1; 9 positions agree with TRBD1. CDR3 size: 15 residues. Germline V gives CDR1 MGHRA, CDR2 YSYEKL. With V trimmed by 2 bases and J by 1 base, 2 bases remained unmatched. The CDR3 loop reads CASSQLTGGNTEAFF. DNA of the CDR3: TGCGCCAGCAGCCAACTGACAGGGGGGAACACTGAAGCTTTCTTT.

This sequence joins TRBV6-5 and TRBJ2-7; D gene unclear. CDR1 and CDR2 (germline): MNHEY, SVGAGI. V lost 6 bases and J lost 3, with 15 bases in between. This CDR3 is built from 14 residues. The chain's CDR3 is CASRLSRIYYEQYF. As DNA, the CDR3 is TGTGCCAGCAGACTCTCCAGGATTTACTACGAGCAGTACTTC.